This T cell receptor (beta chain) appears in the sequencing data of a study of T cells after yellow fever vaccination. General study results and limits: There was a small share of clonotypes that showed up in both the CD4 and CD8 compartments.

Trimming at V came to 1 base and at J to 3 bases, leaving 6 bases not matched to a gene. Germline V CDR1 and CDR2: SGDLS, YYNGEE. CDR3 length: 15 amino acids. By 5'RACE template switching, TCR cDNA was produced, with a universal primer site and UMIs added in the process. MiXCR was run by TCRdb on the 5' RACE reads, yielding one entry per CDR3 protein. The sample has some 300,000 distinct CDR3 sequences, under 9% seen once; the top ten hold approximately 3.5%. This clonotype was seen just once. Antigen specificity is unknown. The clonotype was recovered from a man aged 18 to 29 who received the YFV17D yellow fever vaccine. The sequences come from CD4+ T cells sorted from PBMCs, collected 5 days after the yellow fever booster vaccination. V and J are TRBV9 and TRBJ2-5, with 7 bases lining up with TRBD2. This chain's CDR3 is CASSVNRGTKETQYF. In DNA form, the CDR3 reads TGTGCCAGCAGCGTAAATCGCGGGACTAAAGAGACCCAGTACTTC.